Listed here are 27 T cell receptor beta chains from one sample, sequenced in a study of blood T cell repertoires in COVID-19. TCRdb keeps only in-frame clones here, not all; method: immunoSEQ multiplex PCR. The sample yields about 180,000 clones, 70% to 90% seen once. Input material: peripheral blood. The receptors come from a woman aged 25 to 39 with acute or convalescent COVID-19.

The genes are TRBV28 and TRBJ2-1; 15 positions agree with TRBD2. From germline, CDR1 is MDHEN and CDR2 SYDVKM. This CDR3 contains 20 residues. After removal of 5 bases from V and 6 bases from J, the junction contained 17 bases not matched to a gene. In nucleotides, the CDR3 is TGTGCCAGCAGTCCCACCGGACTAGCGGGAGGGCCGGGTCTCATCAATGAGCAGTTCTTC. It encodes CASSPTGLAGGPGLINEQFF.

The chain combines TRBV2 with TRBJ2-2, with D tentatively TRBD1 (5 bases). The germline V and J ends were trimmed by 4 bases and 7 bases, with 10 bases remaining between them. The CDR3 runs 13 residues. CDR1 and CDR2 (germline): SNHLY, FYNNEI. The CDR3 sequence: CASSATEGGELFF. CDR3 DNA sequence: TGTGCCAGCAGTGCGACAGAAGGCGGGGAGCTGTTTTTT. Full variable domain (rest looked up from reference TRBV2 and TRBJ2-2): EPEVTQTPSHQVTQMGQEVILRCVPISNHLYFYWYRQILGQKVEFLVSFYNNEISEKSEIFDDQFSVERPDGSNFTLKIRSTKLEDSAMYFCASSATEGGELFFGEGSRLTVL.

The chain is built from TRBV12-3 or TRBV12-4 and TRBJ2-2, with D maybe TRBD2 (6 bases). The CDR3 totals 11 residues. The V gene lost 11 bases and the J gene lost 10 bases, with 14 bases spanning the gap. The CDR3 region is CAAGGETELFF. The DNA of the CDR3 is TGTGCCGCAGGCGGGGAGACGGAGCTGTTTTTT.

The CDR3 is CASSFGRTEAFF. As DNA, the CDR3 is TGTGCCAGCAGCTTTGGTCGGACTGAAGCTTTCTTT. The chain links TRBV7-9 to TRBJ1-1; no clear D. V lost 3 bases and J 5 bases, leaving 7 bases between the germline ends. The CDR3 covers 12 residues. Germline V gives CDR1 SEHNR, CDR2 FQNEAQ (reference sequence).

The rearrangement links TRBV6-5 to TRBJ2-1, with unresolved D. The CDR3 consists of 14 residues. Germline V gene lookup returns CDR1 MNHEY and CDR2 SVGAGI. Trimming removed 0 bases at V and 7 bases at J, with 10 bases between. The CDR3 DNA is TGTGCCAGCAGTTACTCCCAGTCCGGGAATGAGCAGTTCTTC. Translated: CASSYSQSGNEQFF.

This chain connects TRBV9 to TRBJ1-2; 7 bases line up with TRBD1. The CDR3 is 16 amino acids. J lost 7 bases, V lost 0 bases, and 12 bases had no gene match. CDR1 and CDR2 (germline): SGDLS, YYNGEE. The CDR3 region is CASSVATGQASGGYTF. The CDR3 DNA follows: TGTGCCAGCAGCGTAGCTACAGGACAGGCGAGCGGTGGCTACACCTTC.

The chain links TRBV28 to TRBJ2-1; possibly TRBD2 for D (5 bases). Germline-derived CDR1 and CDR2 are MDHEN and SYDVKM. The CDR3 is made up of 15 amino acids. Deletions cut 2 bases from V and 7 bases from J, with 15 bases between. As DNA, the CDR3 is TGTGCCAGCAGTTTACGCCCGGCGGGTAGGAATGAGCAGTTCTTC. Its protein is CASSLRPAGRNEQFF.

As to this clone: The junction and the germline gene differ at one end; a read error may be behind it. The V gene is TRBV3-1 (or the pseudogene TRBV3-2), the J gene TRBJ1-2, with D possibly being TRBD1 (6 bases). Germline V gene sequence: CDR1 LGHDT, CDR2 YNNKEL (reference sequence). This CDR3 is 12 amino acids long. The CDR3 here is CASNQGGGGYTF. CDR3 nucleotides: TGTGCCAGCAACCAAGGGGGGGGTGGCTACACCTTC.

V and J are TRBV19 and TRBJ2-4; 7 positions agree with TRBD1. The junction had 10 bases not matched to a gene; V was cut back by 8 bases and J by 3 bases. The CDR3 length is 15 residues. The germline gives CDR1 LNHDA, CDR2 SQIVND (reference sequence). The CDR3 sequence: CASAKGQIGKNIQYF. As DNA, the CDR3 is TGTGCCAGTGCCAAGGGACAGATCGGCAAAAACATTCAGTACTTC.

The CDR3 DNA reads as TGTGCCACCAATCCTGGACCTAGCGGGAGCTACGAGCAGTACTTC. This sequence encodes CATNPGPSGSYEQYF. The chain has TRBV6-5 and TRBJ2-7, with 10 nucleotides matching TRBD2. The CDR3 runs 15 residues. CDR1 and CDR2 from the germline V gene are MNHEY and SVGAGI. V trimming: 10 bases; J trimming: 3 bases; junction bases outside the gene matches: 12.

This clone was found once. The V and J genes are TRBV7-2 and TRBJ1-1, with TRBD1 matching over 7 bases. The CDR3 contains 14 residues. V gave up 1 base and J gave up 11 bases; unmatched junction bases: 10. The germline V gene encodes CDR1 SGHTA and CDR2 FQGNSA. CDR3 sequence: CASSLEAQTGRAFF. DNA of the CDR3: TGTGCCAGCAGCTTAGAGGCCCAGACAGGGAGGGCTTTCTTT.

V gene TRBV10-3 combines with J gene TRBJ2-3; 7 nucleotides match TRBD2. The V gene end was trimmed by 9 bases and the J gene end by 5 bases; junction bases not matched to a gene: 8. CDR3 length: 13 residues. The germline gives CDR1 ENHRY, CDR2 SYGVKD. The CDR3 loop is CAISTSPLDTQYF. The CDR3 bases are TGTGCCATATCGACTAGCCCATTAGATACGCAGTATTTT.

The genes are TRBV6-2 or TRBV6-3 and TRBJ2-1, with TRBD2 matching 11 bases. With V trimmed by 4 bases and J by 2 bases, 13 bases remained unmatched. Germline V CDR1 and CDR2: MNHEY, SVGEGT. The CDR3 sequence is 19 residues long. CDR3 residues: CASSSPPGLAEPPYNEQFF. In DNA, the CDR3 is TGTGCCAGCAGTTCCCCGCCGGGACTAGCGGAGCCCCCCTACAATGAGCAGTTCTTC.

The J gene is TRBJ2-7, the V gene TRBV12-3 or TRBV12-4, with D possibly matching TRBD1 (5 bases). V lost 8 bases and J lost 2, with 7 bases in between. The CDR3 is 11 amino acids. The CDR3 region is CASGAPYEQYF. CDR3 coding DNA: TGTGCCAGCGGGGCCCCCTACGAGCAGTACTTC.

This clone was recorded once. The CDR3 coding sequence is TGTGCCAGCAGCCAAGGTCGGTTCTACGGCTACACCTTC. The encoded protein is CASSQGRFYGYTF. The chain links TRBV14 to TRBJ1-2; D remains unclear. Between the trimmed V and J ends, which lost 1 base and 8 bases, there was a span of 11 bases. This CDR3 contains 13 residues. The V gene's germline CDR1 is SGHDN and CDR2 FVKESK.

This CDR3 reads CASSSRDRNFYEQYF. DNA of the CDR3: TGTGCCAGCAGCAGCCGGGACAGAAATTTCTACGAGCAGTACTTC. This chain links TRBV11-3 with TRBJ2-7, with 7 bases fitting TRBD1. This CDR3 has 15 amino acids. Germline CDR1 SGHNT, CDR2 YENEEA. Germline trimming cut 5 bases from V and 3 bases from J; bases unmatched to any gene: 10.

The chain joins TRBV5-1 to TRBJ2-7; D is perhaps TRBD2 (5 bases). The CDR3 is made up of 13 amino acids. V gave up 1 base and J gave up 3 bases, with 8 bases separating them. Germline CDR1 is SGHRS and CDR2 is YFSETQ. DNA for the CDR3: TGCGCCAGCAGCTTGTCTAGCCTCTACGAGCAGTACTTC. This encodes CASSLSSLYEQYF.

V and J are TRBV4-1 and TRBJ2-1, with D possibly matching TRBD1 (5 bases). Germline V gene sequence: CDR1 MGHRA, CDR2 YSYEKL. The V gene lost 4 bases and the J gene lost 6 bases, with 10 bases spanning the gap. The CDR3 spans 13 residues. This chain's CDR3 is CASSPSQGNEQFF. CDR3 nucleotides: TGCGCCAGCAGCCCCTCCCAGGGCAATGAGCAGTTCTTC.

This clone showed up just a few times. The rearrangement links TRBV30 to TRBJ1-1, with a weak D call TRBD1 (6 bases). Trimming removed 3 bases at V and 3 bases at J, with 11 bases between. This CDR3 is built from 13 residues. In germline, CDR1 is GTSNPN, CDR2 SVGIG (reference sequence). The CDR3 bases are TGTGCCTGGAGCGGGGACACCTACACTGAAGCTTTCTTT. It is translated as CAWSGDTYTEAFF.

This sequence joins TRBV7-9 and TRBJ1-2; possible D gene TRBD1, 6 bases. The ends were cut back, 3 bases at V and 4 bases at J, with 18 bases in the middle. This CDR3 is built from 16 residues. Per germline, CDR1 SEHNR and CDR2 FQNEAQ (reference sequence). This CDR3 is CASSFGTSSNPYGYTF. CDR3 nucleotides: TGTGCCAGCAGCTTTGGGACAAGTTCGAATCCCTATGGCTACACCTTC.

The V and J genes are TRBV29-1 and TRBJ2-2, with TRBD1 as a possible D gene (5 bases). The CDR3 has 13 residues. Germline-derived CDR1 and CDR2 are SQVTM and ANQGSEA. The V and J ends lost 6 bases and 7 bases respectively, with 15 bases between them. The CDR3 DNA sequence: TGCAGCGTGGACCCAACAGGTAGCGGGGAGCTGTTTTTT. Its protein product is CSVDPTGSGELFF.

The chain has TRBV28 and TRBJ1-1; 9 bases match TRBD1. Germline-derived CDR1 and CDR2 are MDHEN and SYDVKM. The CDR3 totals 16 residues. Unmatched junction bases numbered 9, after V lost 2 bases and J lost 5 bases. The CDR3 coding sequence is TGTGCCAGCAGTTTAAGGTGGGACAGGGAGGGTACTGAAGCTTTCTTT. Residues: CASSLRWDREGTEAFF.

CDR3 coding DNA: TGCAGCGTTGGGACAGGGGGCAGCAATCAGCCCCAGCATTTT. Protein sequence: CSVGTGGSNQPQHF. V gene TRBV29-1 combines with J gene TRBJ1-5; 11 positions agree with TRBD1. Germline CDR1 is SQVTM and CDR2 is ANQGSEA. The CDR3 has 14 amino acids. The V gene end was trimmed by 4 bases and the J gene end by 1 base; junction bases not matched to a gene: 0.

CDR3 amino acids: CASSQGGGVINEQFF. CDR3 DNA: TGTGCCAGCAGCCAAGGCGGGGGGGTGATCAATGAGCAGTTCTTC. This chain connects TRBV4-2 to TRBJ2-1; 9 positions agree with TRBD2. Per germline, CDR1 LGHNA and CDR2 YNFKEQ. There are 15 residues in the CDR3. The trim removed 1 base at V and 6 bases at J, leaving 4 bases unmatched.

The chain has TRBV5-1 and TRBJ1-2; perhaps TRBD1 as D (5 bases). V was clipped by 4 bases and J by 2 bases, with 12 bases between them. The germline CDR1 and CDR2 sequences are SGHRS and YFSETQ. The CDR3 consists of 14 residues. CDR3 sequence: CASSPGLVNYGYTF. In DNA, the CDR3 is TGCGCCAGCAGCCCGGGACTGGTAAACTATGGCTACACCTTC.

The genes are TRBV28 and TRBJ2-7, with 7 nucleotides matching TRBD2. J lost 0 bases, V lost 5 bases, and 7 bases had no gene match. The length of the CDR3 is 15 residues. Looked up from germline, CDR1 is MDHEN and CDR2 is SYDVKM. The CDR3 coding sequence is TGTGCCAGCAGTCCACTAGCGCCGAGCTCCTACGAGCAGTACTTC. Protein product: CASSPLAPSSYEQYF.

This chain joins TRBV3-1 (or the pseudogene TRBV3-2) and TRBJ2-5, with D possibly matching TRBD2 (6 bases). Germline V gene sequence: CDR1 LGHDT, CDR2 YNNKEL (reference sequence). Trimming shortened V by 4 bases and J by 5 bases, and 11 bases separated the two germline ends. CDR3 length: 13 residues. This CDR3 reads CASSPTSVETQYF. The CDR3 nucleotides are TGTGCCAGCAGCCCGACTAGTGTGGAGACCCAGTACTTC.